This T cell receptor beta chain emerged from a study of shared clonotypes between healthy human individuals. Study observations and caveats: For sorted subsets, rarefaction showed incomplete sequencing despite large depth.

The naive CD8 fraction comprised CD45RO-negative cells positively selected for CCR7 and excluded terminally differentiated effector memory CD45RA+ cells. This CDR3 is 15 amino acids long. The V gene's germline CDR1 is SNHLY and CDR2 FYNNEI. Trimming removed 5 bases from V and 5 bases from J; junction bases left unmatched: 5. It was across several immunoSEQ plates that each subset's genomic DNA was evenly split. Sequenced by immunoSEQ multiplex PCR; TCRdb stores in-frame clones only, minus some. The repertoire holds more than 2 million clones, roughly 95% seen once, with roughly 1% in the top ten. Worth noting for this clone: Antigen unknown.

The chain couples TRBV2 to TRBJ2-1, with 11 bases fitting TRBD1. Sequencing used naive CD8+ T cells sorted from blood. The source is a man between 18 and 35 years old in good health. For the CDR3, the DNA is TGTGCCAGCAGTACAGGACAGGGGGCTAACAATGAGCAGTTCTTC. Amino acids: CASSTGQGANNEQFF.